The entry below describes one TCR beta chain. The antigen is unknown. The V end was cut by 3 bases, the J end by 3 bases, with 12 bases between. The CDR3 is 14 amino acids. From germline, CDR1 is GTSNPN and CDR2 SVGIG (reference sequence). The sample belongs to a study of graft-versus-host responses after intestinal transplantation. In the study overall: Tacrolimus and steroids were given for around 3 years to all recipients after anti-thymocyte globulin induction.

TCRdb keeps only in-frame clones here, not all; method: immunoSEQ multiplex PCR. The table includes over 65,000 clones, roughly nine tenths detected once. The sample here was unstimulated CD4+ T cells sorted from spleen or lymph node cells, taken before intestinal transplant. The clonotype was recovered from a human donor who received an intestinal transplant. The gene calls are TRBV30 and TRBJ2-1; D possibly corresponds to TRBD1 (6 bases). CDR3 sequence: CAWSRGLDYNEQFF. The CDR3 bases are TGTGCCTGGAGCAGGGGTCTAGACTACAATGAGCAGTTCTTC.